These T cell receptor beta chains were read from a single sample in a study of CD8 T cells in ankylosing spondylitis. Each CDR3 protein is one row after TCRdb ran MiXCR on the 5' RACE reads. The sample comprises about 130,000 distinct CDR3 sequences, about 7% of which are singletons, and over 10% rests with the top ten. Sequencing was done on a sample of blood, either unsorted or a sorted T cell fraction (not recorded which). Receptors originate from a female donor with ankylosing spondylitis or in good health (not recorded which). Each CDR3 is given with its conserved first and last residue.

CASSLTSGDYGYTF | TRBJ1-2 | TRBV5-1
CASSGGLAGFETQYF | TRBJ2-5 | TRBV9
CASSTTGAERTEAFF | TRBJ1-1 | TRBV5-1
CASSQGGPFHTF | TRBJ1-2 | TRBV4-2
CSVEEQGMKTQYF | TRBJ2-5 | TRBV29-1
CASADRARTGAFF | TRBJ1-1 | TRBV2
CASSPPPLQFF | TRBJ2-1 | TRBV6-5
CASSPGQISYNEQFF | TRBJ2-1 | TRBV5-1
CATSDSSGTAAYNEQFF | TRBJ2-1 | TRBV24-1
CASGSDRGETQYF | TRBJ2-5 | TRBV12-5
CASSSSGTGSYEQYF | TRBJ2-7 | TRBV7-2
CASSWDTSTDTQYF | TRBJ2-3 | TRBV5-5
CASSLTGGGTGELFF | TRBJ2-2 | TRBV12-3/TRBV12-4
CSARDDVETQYF | TRBJ2-5 | TRBV20-1
CASSQGLLLNEQYF | TRBJ2-7 | TRBV3-1
CSARPSHNEQFF | TRBJ2-1 | TRBV20-1
CSAKRGVLAKNIQYF | TRBJ2-4 | TRBV20-1
CSASRGGRQPQHF | TRBJ1-5 | TRBV20-1
CASSEREWTPSSGANVLTF | TRBJ2-6 | TRBV25-1
CSAQRQGWNSPLHF | TRBJ1-6 | TRBV20-1
CASRGRQSTNEKLFF | TRBJ1-4 | TRBV12-3/TRBV12-4
CASSLATVRREAFF | TRBJ1-1 | TRBV7-2
CSARVRYTEAFF | TRBJ1-1 | TRBV20-1
CASSLEGSSTDTQYF | TRBJ2-3 | TRBV7-2
CASSYRDRSDEQFF | TRBJ2-1 | TRBV6-5
CASSYSAGDYTF | TRBJ1-2 | TRBV6-5
CASSRGTGPLGTEAFF | TRBJ1-1 | TRBV2
CASSVTGEKLFF | TRBJ1-4 | TRBV7-9
CASSLGGFQTDTQYF | TRBJ2-3 | TRBV7-2
CASSIVGGYRGYTF | TRBJ1-2 | TRBV28
CASSQVHQAFF | TRBJ1-1 | TRBV12-3/TRBV12-4
CASSIREYTEAFF | TRBJ1-1 | TRBV19
CASSLDRGNQPQHF | TRBJ1-5 | TRBV11-2
CASSDPQGAGTDTQYF | TRBJ2-3 | TRBV11-1
CSASTGTSGGEQYF | TRBJ2-7 | TRBV20-1
CASSLLLAGADTQYF | TRBJ2-3 | TRBV5-1
CASSIGPNHLF | TRBJ2-1 | TRBV12-3/TRBV12-4
CASSPPRMGTTEAFF | TRBJ1-1 | TRBV12-3/TRBV12-4